This TCR beta chain was identified in a study of CD8 T cells in ankylosing spondylitis. Findings and caveats of the study: Several highly homologous variants formed a TCR beta motif that appeared characteristic of ankylosing spondylitis blood. Reports say disease-linked clones showed up significantly more in matched ankylosing spondylitis synovial fluid. Earlier reports found some motif variants in synovial fluid and blood in reactive arthritis.

Quantitative 5'-RACE was performed with molecular barcodes, and it yielded the TCR beta libraries. Each CDR3 protein gets one entry after TCRdb re-called the 5' RACE reads with MiXCR. This table has 250,000 to 350,000 distinct CDR3 sequences, roughly 20% appearing once. Remarks on this clonotype: No antigen is known for it.

Germline CDR1 is SGDLS and CDR2 is YYNGEE. CDR3 length: 14 residues. The V end lost 3 bases, the J end lost 0 bases, and 6 bases lay between the germline ends. This sequence originates from a male donor with ankylosing spondylitis or in good health (not recorded which). The chain has TRBV9 and TRBJ2-2; D is unclear. The specimen was blood, either unsorted or a sorted T cell fraction (not recorded which). CDR3 in amino acids: CASSDNSNTGELFF. In DNA form, the CDR3 reads TGTGCCAGCAGCGACAATTCGAACACCGGGGAGCTGTTTTTT.